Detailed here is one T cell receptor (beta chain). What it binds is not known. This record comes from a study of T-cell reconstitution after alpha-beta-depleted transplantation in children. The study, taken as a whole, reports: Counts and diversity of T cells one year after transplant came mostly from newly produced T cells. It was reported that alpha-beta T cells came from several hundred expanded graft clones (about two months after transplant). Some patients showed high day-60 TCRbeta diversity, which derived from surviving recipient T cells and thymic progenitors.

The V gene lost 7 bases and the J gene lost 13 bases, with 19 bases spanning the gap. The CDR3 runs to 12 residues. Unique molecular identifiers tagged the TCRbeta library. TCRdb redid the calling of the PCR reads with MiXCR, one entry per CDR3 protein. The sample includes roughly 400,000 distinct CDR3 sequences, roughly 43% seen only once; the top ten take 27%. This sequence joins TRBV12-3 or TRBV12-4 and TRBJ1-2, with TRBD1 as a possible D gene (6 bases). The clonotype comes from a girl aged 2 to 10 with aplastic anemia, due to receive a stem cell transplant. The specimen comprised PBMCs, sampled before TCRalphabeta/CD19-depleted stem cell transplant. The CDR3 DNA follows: TGTGCCAGCACCCTGAGGGGGGCGTCTCCCACCTTC. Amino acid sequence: CASTLRGASPTF.